This is a list of T cell receptor beta chains from one sample in a study of radiation and T cells in renal cell carcinoma. Method: immunoSEQ multiplex PCR; TCRdb's copy keeps in-frame clones and lacks some. The data contain about 49,000 clones, 75% to 90% of them singletons. The sample consisted of blood, taken from a patient whose treatment included radiotherapy and nephrectomy. The receptors come from a woman between 65 and 79 years old with renal cell carcinoma. Each CDR3 is given with its conserved first and last residue. A D gene is named only where the DNA matches it firmly. Clone sizes are given selectively: once, few, many, or a class where the clone is expanded.

D: NA
J: TRBJ2-2
V: TRBV11-3
size: NA
DNA: TGTGCCAGCAGCTTAGATGGTGCCACCGGGGAGCTGTTTTTT
CDR3: CASSLDGATGELFF

D: TRBD1
J: TRBJ2-2
V: TRBV27
size: NA
DNA: TGTGCCAGCAGTCTGACAGGGATGAACACCGGGGAGCTGTTTTTT
CDR3: CASSLTGMNTGELFF

D: NA
J: TRBJ1-5
V: TRBV19
size: NA
DNA: TGTGCCAGTAGTGACATTGACAGAACCAGCAATCAGCCCCAGCATTTT
CDR3: CASSDIDRTSNQPQHF

D: TRBD1
J: TRBJ2-3
V: TRBV10-2
size: NA
DNA: TGCGCCAGCAGATGGGCAGGGGGCGATTTAAATACGCAGTATTTT
CDR3: CASRWAGGDLNTQYF

D: NA
J: TRBJ2-2
V: TRBV10-3
size: NA
DNA: TGTGCCATCAGTCCCGAAGTTGGGGAGCTGTTTTTT
CDR3: CAISPEVGELFF

D: TRBD2
J: TRBJ2-6
V: TRBV11-2
size: NA
DNA: TGTGCCAGCAGCTTAGGGCTAGCGGGGGGGCGCTTGGCCAACGTCCTGACTTTC
CDR3: CASSLGLAGGRLANVLTF

D: NA
J: TRBJ2-1
V: TRBV5-1
size: NA
DNA: TGCGCCAGCAGCCAGGGACGGAGCTCCTACAATGAGCAGTTCTTC
CDR3: CASSQGRSSYNEQFF

D: NA
J: TRBJ2-2
V: TRBV14
size: NA
DNA: TGTGCCAGCAGCCAGTCACACGGCGGGGAGCTGTTTTTT
CDR3: CASSQSHGGELFF

D: NA
J: TRBJ2-5
V: TRBV5-1
size: NA
DNA: TGCGCCAGCAGCAAGGCGACTCAAGAGACCCAGTACTTC
CDR3: CASSKATQETQYF

D: TRBD1
J: TRBJ1-2
V: TRBV6-5
size: NA
DNA: TGTGCCAGCAGCCGGGACAGGGGGCTCTATGGCTACACCTTC
CDR3: CASSRDRGLYGYTF

D: NA
J: TRBJ1-4
V: TRBV2
size: NA
DNA: TGTGCCAGCATCGGGCAGGCGTCTAATGAAAAACTGTTTTTT
CDR3: CASIGQASNEKLFF

D: NA
J: TRBJ2-7
V: TRBV7-9
size: NA
DNA: TGTGCCAGCAGCTTAGTCTCTGGGGGGCGCGACGAGCAGTACTTC
CDR3: CASSLVSGGRDEQYF

D: TRBD2
J: TRBJ2-1
V: TRBV7-2
size: NA
DNA: TGTGCCAGCAGCTCCCTAGCGGGAAAGGCCTACAATGAGCAGTTCTTC
CDR3: CASSSLAGKAYNEQFF

D: TRBD2
J: TRBJ2-3
V: TRBV5-8
size: NA
DNA: TGTGCCAGCAGCTTCGCACTCAGCGGGAACACAGATACGCAGTATTTT
CDR3: CASSFALSGNTDTQYF

D: NA
J: TRBJ1-2
V: TRBV6-1
size: NA
DNA: TGTGCCAGCACCCAGACGGACAGACGCTATGGCTACACCTTC
CDR3: CASTQTDRRYGYTF

D: NA
J: TRBJ1-2
V: TRBV5-1
size: NA
DNA: TGCGCCAGCAGCTTGGTGGTCAGGGAGGAGGGTGGCTACACCTTC
CDR3: CASSLVVREEGGYTF

D: TRBD2
J: TRBJ2-7
V: TRBV25-1
size: once
DNA: TGTGCCAGCAGTGAGCCGGGGGGGATCGGCTACGAGCAGTACTTC
CDR3: CASSEPGGIGYEQYF

D: TRBD2
J: TRBJ2-5
V: TRBV5-4
size: NA
DNA: TGTGCCAGCAGCCGCATGGGACTAGCGGGGCCCCAAGAGACCCAGTACTTC
CDR3: CASSRMGLAGPQETQYF

D: NA
J: TRBJ2-7
V: TRBV29-1
size: NA
DNA: TGCAGCGCCCGAGGGGCCCTCTACGAGCAGTACTTC
CDR3: CSARGALYEQYF

D: NA
J: TRBJ2-3
V: TRBV7-9
size: NA
DNA: TGTGCCAGCAGCTCGGACGGTTTCACAGATACGCAGTATTTT
CDR3: CASSSDGFTDTQYF

D: TRBD1
J: TRBJ1-1
V: TRBV6-1
size: once
DNA: TGTGCCAGCAGCCAGGGGGCTACCTGGACTGAAGCTTTCTTT
CDR3: CASSQGATWTEAFF

D: NA
J: TRBJ2-6
V: TRBV6-4
size: NA
DNA: TGTGCCAGCAGTGAAACAGGCAGCTCTGGGGCCAACGTCCTGACTTTC
CDR3: CASSETGSSGANVLTF

D: NA
J: TRBJ2-7
V: TRBV7-6
size: NA
DNA: TGTGCCAGCAGCCAAGGACCGGGGGCGGGGATCTTCTACGAGCAGTACTTC
CDR3: CASSQGPGAGIFYEQYF

D: NA
J: TRBJ1-1
V: TRBV5-6
size: NA
DNA: TGTGCCAGCAGCTTGGACCTCGACCCGAACACTGAAGCTTTCTTT
CDR3: CASSLDLDPNTEAFF

D: NA
J: TRBJ2-3
V: TRBV15
size: NA
DNA: TGTGCCACCAGCAGAGGAGGGACAGATACGCAGTATTTT
CDR3: CATSRGGTDTQYF

D: NA
J: TRBJ2-7
V: TRBV5-1
size: NA
DNA: TGCGCCAGCAGCAATTCACAGGGTTACGAGCAGTACTTC
CDR3: CASSNSQGYEQYF

D: TRBD1
J: TRBJ2-1
V: TRBV2
size: few
DNA: TGTGCCAGCAGCCAAAACAGGGGTGAGCAGTTCTTC
CDR3: CASSQNRGEQFF

D: NA
J: TRBJ2-1
V: TRBV4-2
size: NA
DNA: TGTGCCAGCAGCCAAGATGGGCCCTCAGCCCACAACAATGAGCAGTTCTTC
CDR3: CASSQDGPSAHNNEQFF

D: NA
J: TRBJ1-1
V: TRBV4-3
size: NA
DNA: TGCGCCAGCAGCCAAGGTGTCGGTGGGGAGACTGAAGCTTTCTTT
CDR3: CASSQGVGGETEAFF

D: TRBD1
J: TRBJ2-7
V: TRBV10-3
size: NA
DNA: TGTGCCATCCGCGGACAGGGTGGGTACGAGCAGTACTTC
CDR3: CAIRGQGGYEQYF

D: NA
J: TRBJ1-6
V: TRBV6-5
size: NA
DNA: TGTGCCAGCAGTTACTCGTCAAGGGGGTATAATTCACCCCTCCACTTT
CDR3: CASSYSSRGYNSPLHF

D: NA
J: TRBJ1-3
V: TRBV6-6
size: NA
DNA: TGTGCCAGCAGTCTTCCCCGGGACGCCGAAAACACCATATATTTT
CDR3: CASSLPRDAENTIYF

D: NA
J: TRBJ2-2
V: TRBV2
size: NA
DNA: TGTGCCAGCAGTCCGGACACCACCGGGGAGCTGTTTTTT
CDR3: CASSPDTTGELFF

D: TRBD1
J: TRBJ2-7
V: TRBV27
size: NA
DNA: TGTGCCAGCAGCTCTAGACAGGGAGACGGCGAGCAGTACTTC
CDR3: CASSSRQGDGEQYF

D: TRBD1
J: TRBJ1-2
V: TRBV18
size: NA
DNA: TGTGCCAGCTCACGGCCGGACAGGGTCTATGGCTACACCTTC
CDR3: CASSRPDRVYGYTF

D: TRBD1
J: TRBJ2-7
V: TRBV7-9
size: NA
DNA: TGTGCCAGCAGCCGGACAGGTTCCTACGAGCAGTACTTC
CDR3: CASSRTGSYEQYF

D: NA
J: TRBJ2-7
V: TRBV7-6
size: NA
DNA: TGTGCCAGCAGCTTAGTGACGGGGGCTTCCTACGAGCAGTACTTC
CDR3: CASSLVTGASYEQYF

D: TRBD2
J: TRBJ2-1
V: TRBV4-3
size: NA
DNA: TGCGCCAGCAGCCAAGATTTCGGGGGGTACAATGAGCAGTTCTTC
CDR3: CASSQDFGGYNEQFF

D: NA
J: TRBJ2-2
V: TRBV6-5
size: NA
DNA: TGTGCCAGCAGGCCAGGGAGAACGAACACCGGGGAGCTGTTTTTT
CDR3: CASRPGRTNTGELFF

D: NA
J: TRBJ2-7
V: TRBV6-6
size: NA
DNA: TGTGCCAGCAGTAGAAAGGGGGTTGACGAGCAGTACTTC
CDR3: CASSRKGVDEQYF

D: NA
J: TRBJ1-1
V: TRBV11-2
size: NA
DNA: TGTGCCAGCAGCCCCGGACGGGGGGGTAAAAATGAAGCTTTCTTT
CDR3: CASSPGRGGKNEAFF

D: TRBD2
J: TRBJ2-7
V: TRBV5-4
size: NA
DNA: TGTGCCAGCAGCTTGGGGGGACTAGCGGCCACCTACGAGCAGTACTTC
CDR3: CASSLGGLAATYEQYF

D: TRBD2
J: TRBJ2-7
V: TRBV7-2
size: NA
DNA: TGTGCCAGCAGCCCGGGAGGGGGCTCCTACGAGCAGTACTTC
CDR3: CASSPGGGSYEQYF

D: NA
J: TRBJ2-1
V: TRBV5-8
size: NA
DNA: TGTGCCAGCAGCTCGGGACTCCTCTACAATGAGCAGTTCTTC
CDR3: CASSSGLLYNEQFF

D: NA
J: TRBJ1-1
V: TRBV4-2
size: NA
DNA: TGTGCCAGCAGCCAAGAGGGGGCGGACACTGAAGCTTTCTTT
CDR3: CASSQEGADTEAFF

D: TRBD2
J: TRBJ2-7
V: TRBV6-1
size: NA
DNA: TGTGCCAGCAGTGAAGGTCGGGGGGTTCGGGGCGAGCAGTACTTC
CDR3: CASSEGRGVRGEQYF

D: NA
J: TRBJ2-7
V: TRBV6-1
size: NA
DNA: TGTGCCAGCAGTGAAGCGCGGACTCTGGGCTACGAGCAGTACTTC
CDR3: CASSEARTLGYEQYF

D: NA
J: TRBJ2-3
V: TRBV5-6
size: NA
DNA: TGTGCCAGCAGCTCGGAGGGAGATACGCAGTATTTT
CDR3: CASSSEGDTQYF

D: NA
J: TRBJ2-5
V: TRBV4-1
size: once
DNA: TGCGCCAGCAGCCTCCCTGGGGAGACCCAGTACTTC
CDR3: CASSLPGETQYF

D: TRBD1
J: TRBJ1-1
V: TRBV14
size: NA
DNA: TGTGCCAGCAGCCAATACCCCAGGGGGGGGACAAAGGCTGAAGCTTTCTTT
CDR3: CASSQYPRGGTKAEAFF

D: NA
J: TRBJ1-2
V: TRBV5-1
size: NA
DNA: TGCGCCAGCAGCTTGGGCGAGTACTATGGCTACACCTTC
CDR3: CASSLGEYYGYTF

D: NA
J: TRBJ2-1
V: TRBV20-1
size: NA
DNA: TGCAGCGTCCCGTGGATCGGTGAGCAGTTCTTC
CDR3: CSVPWIGEQFF

D: TRBD2
J: TRBJ2-3
V: TRBV13
size: NA
DNA: TGTGCCAGCAGCTTAACGACTAGCGGGGGGGCAGATACGCAGTATTTT
CDR3: CASSLTTSGGADTQYF

D: NA
J: TRBJ2-3
V: TRBV11-2
size: NA
DNA: TGTGCCAGCAGCTTAGGGGCGGAATTGAAGTCAGATACGCAGTATTTT
CDR3: CASSLGAELKSDTQYF

D: NA
J: TRBJ2-2
V: TRBV5-1
size: few
DNA: TGCGCCAGCAGCTTGGGAGGGTACCTTAACACCGGGGAGCTGTTTTTT
CDR3: CASSLGGYLNTGELFF

D: NA
J: TRBJ2-7
V: TRBV6-1
size: NA
DNA: TGTGCCAGCAGTGAGGCGGCGAGCTCCTACGAGCAGTACTTC
CDR3: CASSEAASSYEQYF

D: NA
J: TRBJ1-1
V: TRBV18
size: few
DNA: TGTGCCAGCTCACGAACTTCCACTGAAGCTTTCTTT
CDR3: CASSRTSTEAFF

D: NA
J: TRBJ2-5
V: TRBV5-1
size: NA
DNA: TGCGCCAGCAGCCAAGCCCCCGGGACAAATCAAGAGACCCAGTACTTC
CDR3: CASSQAPGTNQETQYF

D: TRBD2
J: TRBJ2-3
V: TRBV11-1
size: once
DNA: TGTGCCAGCAGCCGGACTAGCGGGGGAACAGATACGCAGTATTTT
CDR3: CASSRTSGGTDTQYF